A selection of T cell receptor beta chains follows, all from one sample in a study of glioma-infiltrating T cells. MiXCR, applied by TCRdb to the multiplex PCR reads, yields one record per CDR3 protein. The sample has over 120,000 distinct CDR3 sequences; roughly two fifths are singletons. The sample comprised glioma tissue, nonneoplastic brain tissue, or PBMCs (not recorded which). Receptors were obtained from a human donor with low-grade glioma or glioblastoma, undergoing nonglioma brain surgery, or in good health (not recorded which). Both conserved end residues are part of each CDR3. The order of the fields is CDR3 length, J gene, clone size, D gene, V gene, CDR3 DNA, CDR3 protein. The D gene is left open where the match is weak. Rows may omit the clone size; those that give it use once, few, many or a size class.

14,TRBJ1-6,few,NA,TRBV25-1,TGTGCCAGCAGTGAATATTTACCAGATTCACCCCTCCACTTT,CASSEYLPDSPLHF
16,TRBJ2-5,NA,TRBD1,TRBV6-2/TRBV6-3,TGCGCCAGCAGCCCAGCCGGGACAGGGCTCGGAGAGACCCAGTACTTC,CASSPAGTGLGETQYF
17,TRBJ2-1,many,NA,TRBV7-3,TGTGCCAGCAGCTTAACAGGGGGGATGAGCTCCTACAATGAGCAGTTCTTC,CASSLTGGMSSYNEQFF
16,TRBJ1-1,NA,NA,TRBV15,TGTGCCACCAGCAGAGGCCCGGGGCCAATGAACACTGAAGCTTTCTTT,CATSRGPGPMNTEAFF
11,TRBJ1-3,NA,NA,TRBV6-6,TGTGCCAGCAGTTTAGCAAACACCATATATTTT,CASSLANTIYF
12,TRBJ2-5,few,NA,TRBV20-1,TGCAGTATCTTCGGGGCCCAAGAGACCCAGTACTTC,CSIFGAQETQYF
15,TRBJ2-7,NA,NA,TRBV7-6,TGTGCCAGCAGCCCCACTAGCTCACAGCCCTACGAGCAGTACTTC,CASSPTSSQPYEQYF
14,TRBJ1-5,NA,TRBD1,TRBV3-1,TGTGCCAGCAGCCGGGACAGCAGCAATCAGCCCCAGCATTTT,CASSRDSSNQPQHF
17,TRBJ2-6,NA,NA,TRBV7-2,TGTGCCAGCAGCTTACACAGTTCCCGCTCTGGGGCTAACGTCCTGACTTTC,CASSLHSSRSGANVLTF
14,TRBJ2-1,once,TRBD2,TRBV7-2,TGTGCCAGCAGCGTCGTCCCTAGCGGAAATGAGCAGTTCTTC,CASSVVPSGNEQFF
14,TRBJ2-3,many,TRBD2,TRBV20-1,TGCAGTGCCACACCGATCGGGGGGACGGATACGCAGTATTTT,CSATPIGGTDTQYF
16,TRBJ1-6,NA,NA,TRBV3-1,TGTGCCAGCAGCCAAGGTGCCGGGACTAGGTATTCACCCCTCCACTTT,CASSQGAGTRYSPLHF
14,TRBJ1-1,many,NA,TRBV6-1,TGTGCCAGCAGTTATTTGGGACAAAACACTGAAGCTTTCTTT,CASSYLGQNTEAFF
14,TRBJ2-5,few,TRBD1,TRBV12-3/TRBV12-4,TGTGCCAGCAGGCCCGGGACAGGGGTTGAGACCCAGTACTTC,CASRPGTGVETQYF
14,TRBJ2-2,NA,NA,TRBV6-2/TRBV6-3,TGTGCCAGCAGTTTGACACGGTCGACCGGGGAGCTGTTTTTT,CASSLTRSTGELFF
14,TRBJ2-5,NA,TRBD2,TRBV7-2,TGTGCCAGCAGCTTTAGCGGGGGAACAGAGACCCAGTACTTC,CASSFSGGTETQYF
18,TRBJ1-3,NA,NA,TRBV6-9,TGTGCCAGCAGTTACGGGCGTCTCGATTCTGTCTCTGGAAACACCATATATTTT,CASSYGRLDSVSGNTIYF
15,TRBJ2-1,many,NA,TRBV6-1,TGTGCCAGCAGTGAAAATCGGGGGGCCTCTCCACCTCAGTTCTTC,CASSENRGASPPQFF
12,TRBJ2-1,NA,NA,TRBV14,TGTGCCAGCAGCCAAGATCTCGGTGAGCAGTTCTTC,CASSQDLGEQFF
12,TRBJ2-7,few,NA,TRBV20-1,TGCAGTGCTAGGGTAGTTGCATCCGAGCAGTACTTC,CSARVVASEQYF
15,TRBJ2-1,few,NA,TRBV7-9,TGTGCCAGCAGCTTAAGGGGAAAGCTAGGGAATGAGCAGTTCTTC,CASSLRGKLGNEQFF
14,TRBJ1-1,few,NA,TRBV6-1,TGTGCCAGCAGTTCGGCGGACTGGAGCACTGAAGCTTTCTTT,CASSSADWSTEAFF
17,TRBJ1-2,once,NA,TRBV7-2,TGTGCCAGCAGCCTCGCACGGAGTACAGGGTCTAACTATGGCTACACCTTC,CASSLARSTGSNYGYTF
15,TRBJ2-6,NA,NA,TRBV28,TGTGCCAGCAGGGGACACACCTCTGGGGTCAACGTCCTGACTTTC,CASRGHTSGVNVLTF
13,TRBJ2-2,NA,NA,TRBV2,TGTGCCAGCAGTCAAGAGGATGCCGGGGAGCTGTTTTTT,CASSQEDAGELFF
13,TRBJ2-5,few,NA,TRBV6-1,TGTGCCAGCAGAAGGTGGGTCGAAGAGACCCAGTACTTC,CASRRWVEETQYF
15,TRBJ2-5,NA,NA,TRBV20-1,TGCAGTGCGCTAGATCGGTCGGTTTCCCAAGAGACCCAGTACTTC,CSALDRSVSQETQYF
13,TRBJ2-7,NA,NA,TRBV20-1,TGCAGTGCCAGGCGGGGAACCCCCAACGAGCAGTACTTC,CSARRGTPNEQYF
16,TRBJ2-1,NA,NA,TRBV28,TGTGCCAGCAGTTTAGGTGGTGCGGACTGGCGCAATGAGCAGTTCTTC,CASSLGGADWRNEQFF
17,TRBJ2-1,NA,NA,TRBV7-9,TGTGCCAGCAGCTCGAGGGACGACCCTAGCTCCTACAATGAGCAGTTCTTC,CASSSRDDPSSYNEQFF
14,TRBJ2-5,NA,NA,TRBV20-1,TGCAGTGCTAGAGATCCGGCTGTTCAAGAGACCCAGTACTTC,CSARDPAVQETQYF
13,TRBJ1-6,few,NA,TRBV7-9,TGTGCCAGCAGGGTGGAGAGTAATTCACCCCTCCACTTT,CASRVESNSPLHF
15,TRBJ2-1,NA,NA,TRBV28,TGTGCCAGCAGTTTATGGGGGGCTGGGAGGGAAGAGCAGTTCTTC,CASSLWGAGREEQFF
14,TRBJ2-3,NA,NA,TRBV6-4,TGTGCCAAACAGTCCCCTCGGGGCGCAGATACGCAGTATTTT,CAKQSPRGADTQYF
15,TRBJ2-1,NA,NA,TRBV12-3/TRBV12-4,TGTGCCAGCAGTTTTAAGGGAGATCCTTACAATGAGCAGTTCTTC,CASSFKGDPYNEQFF
13,TRBJ1-1,few,TRBD1,TRBV10-3,TGTGCCGCTGGGACAGGGGGCCACACTGAAGCTTCCTTT,CAAGTGGHTEASF
15,TRBJ2-5,NA,TRBD2,TRBV7-2,TGTGCCAGCAGCGGTAGCGGGGCAGACCAAGAGACCCAGTACTTC,CASSGSGADQETQYF
13,TRBJ2-5,NA,NA,TRBV28,TGTGCCAGCAGTCACGCCCCCCAGGAGACCCAGTACTTC,CASSHAPQETQYF
16,TRBJ2-1,few,TRBD2,TRBV27,TGTGCCAGCAGCCTTAGACTAGCGGGGGGGCCAGGTGAGCAGTTCTTC,CASSLRLAGGPGEQFF
12,TRBJ2-5,NA,NA,TRBV5-4,TGTGCCAGCAGCGGCGTAGAACAGACCCAGTACTTC,CASSGVEQTQYF
14,TRBJ2-7,few,NA,TRBV27,TGTGCCAGCAGTTTAACCTGGGCCTCCTACGAGCAGTACTTC,CASSLTWASYEQYF
13,TRBJ2-1,NA,NA,TRBV11-2,TGTGCCAGCAGCTTAGTCAGCTACAATGAGCAGTTCTTC,CASSLVSYNEQFF
15,TRBJ1-2,once,TRBD1,TRBV7-2,TGTGCCAGCAGCCCGGGACAGGGGGCAGGGTATGGCTACACCTTC,CASSPGQGAGYGYTF
14,TRBJ2-1,NA,TRBD1,TRBV6-5,TGTGCCAGCAGTCTCGACAGGGGGATCGGTGAGCAGTTCTTC,CASSLDRGIGEQFF
13,TRBJ1-5,NA,NA,TRBV28,TGTGCCAGCAGTTTCCTAAGCAATCAGCCCCAGGATTTT,CASSFLSNQPQDF